Presented here are 18 T cell receptor beta chains from one specimen sequenced in a study of regulatory T cells in long-lasting Graves disease. Described time point: persistent/refractory GD, antithyroid drugs over 5 years with positive TRAb. PBMC RNA served as the TCR library source. Libraries of TCR beta came from iRepertoire HTBI primers plus Arm-PCR of CDR3 regions. One entry per CDR3 protein results from TCRdb running MiXCR on the multiplex PCR reads. Of some 450,000 distinct CDR3 sequences detected, 23% appear once; the ten largest clones hold approximately 26%. The sample here was peripheral blood mononuclear cells (PBMCs), taken when the disease was refractory, from a patient treated with antithyroid drugs. The receptors stem from a female donor with Graves disease.

The V call is TRBV12-5, the J call TRBJ1-1, with no clear D. Germline CDR1 is LGHNT and CDR2 is FRNRAP. Trimming pared 4 bases from V and 5 bases from J, leaving 11 bases between. This CDR3 spans 13 amino acids. The CDR3 DNA reads as TGTGCTAGTGGTTCGTTTCTGGGGACTGAAGCTTTCTTT. It specifies CASGSFLGTEAFF.

This clonotype has ten or more counts. The rearrangement joins TRBV28 to TRBJ2-5; 9 bases agree with TRBD1. CDR3 length: 15 residues. The J segment lost 4 bases and the V segment lost 4 bases, leaving 7 bases of the junction unmatched. CDR1 and CDR2 from the germline V gene are MDHEN and SYDVKM. The CDR3 nucleotides are TGTGCCAGCAGTTACCGACAGGGGGAGAGAGAGACCCAGTACTTC. This sequence encodes CASSYRQGERETQYF.

The chain combines TRBV10-3 with TRBJ2-3; TRBD2 aligns across 14 bases. Losses at the gene ends were 3 bases for V and 1 base for J; bases not matched to a gene: 3. Germline CDR1 is ENHRY and CDR2 is SYGVKD. This CDR3 contains 17 residues. This CDR3 is CAISDPTSGRGTDTQYF. Here the CDR3 DNA reads TGTGCCATCAGTGACCCGACTAGCGGGAGGGGCACAGATACGCAGTATTTT.

A remark on this clonotype: A much larger clone lies a single base off, so this may be a read error. This CDR3 fails to terminate in the conserved phenylalanine or tryptophan, so it likely reflects a read error. The rearrangement joins TRBV6-1 to TRBJ1-2, with 8 bases identical to TRBD1. V dropped 10 bases and J dropped 7; count of bases not matched to a gene: 2. Germline V CDR1 and CDR2: MNHNS, SASEGT. This CDR3 comprises 10 residues. The DNA for the CDR3 is TGTGCCACCCAGGGGGCTGGCTACACCTCC. As protein: CATQGAGYTS.

This sequence joins TRBV20-1 and TRBJ1-1; tentatively, D is TRBD1 (6 bases). The germline CDR1 and CDR2 sequences are DFQATT and SNEGSKA (reference sequence). Between the trimmed V and J ends, which lost 3 bases and 4 bases, there was a span of 12 bases. This CDR3 is built from 13 residues. CDR3 sequence reads: CSARAGAGTEAFF. CDR3 nucleotide sequence: TGCAGTGCTAGGGCAGGGGCCGGCACTGAAGCTTTCTTT.

This clonotype showed up just a few times. This chain links TRBV7-9 with TRBJ2-4; tentative D call: TRBD1 (5 bases). This CDR3 is built from 13 residues. V lost 7 bases, J lost 2 bases, and 9 bases lay in between. Germline loops: CDR1 SEHNR, CDR2 FQNEAQ (reference sequence). The CDR3 DNA reads TGTGCCAGCACAGGGAAATCCAAAAACATTCAGTACTTC. Encoded protein: CASTGKSKNIQYF.

The gene calls are TRBV6-1 and TRBJ2-1; weak D call: TRBD2 (5 bases). Germline CDR1 is MNHNS and CDR2 is SASEGT. The V end was cut by 6 bases, the J end by 1 base, with 16 bases between. CDR3 length: 16 amino acids. Written as DNA, the CDR3 is TGTGCCAGCAGGGGCCTAGCCGATTGGTCCTACAATGAGCAGTTCTTC. Translating gives CASRGLADWSYNEQFF.

Ten or more counts support this clonotype. CDR3 sequence reads: CASSLEVRENEAFF. CDR3 DNA: TGTGCCAGCAGCTTGGAGGTCAGGGAGAATGAAGCTTTCTTT. The chain employs TRBV5-6 and TRBJ1-1; TRBD1 is a possible D gene (5 bases). CDR1 is SGHDT and CDR2 is YYEEEE in the germline V gene. This CDR3 is 14 amino acids long. V lost 0 bases and J 7 bases, leaving 13 bases between the germline ends.

This clonotype was recorded at least ten times. This sequence joins TRBV28 and TRBJ1-1; TRBD1 might be the D (5 bases). CDR3 length: 14 amino acids. V lost 6 bases to trimming and J lost 1 base, with 12 bases between them. Looked up from germline, CDR1 is MDHEN and CDR2 is SYDVKM. The CDR3 loop is CASSLRGWNTEAFF. The CDR3 coding sequence is TGTGCCAGCAGCTTAAGGGGCTGGAACACTGAAGCTTTCTTT.

This clonotype was counted only a few times. The CDR3 nucleotides read TGTGCCAGCAGTGGACTAGTGAGTGAGCAGTTCTTC. Amino acids: CASSGLVSEQFF. The chain employs TRBV6-1 and TRBJ2-1, with a weak D call TRBD2 (6 bases). V lost 4 bases and J 9 bases, leaving 10 bases between the germline ends. Germline V gives CDR1 MNHNS, CDR2 SASEGT. The CDR3 length is 12 residues.

This clonotype was found a few times. The chain has TRBV3-1 and TRBJ2-3, with unresolved D. V lost 0 bases to trimming and J lost 0 bases, with 4 bases between them. The germline gives CDR1 LGHDT, CDR2 YNNKEL (reference sequence). The CDR3 spans 14 residues. This CDR3 is CASSQDASTDTQYF. The CDR3 DNA reads as TGTGCCAGCAGCCAAGATGCCAGCACAGATACGCAGTATTTT.

This clonotype was seen repeatedly, ten times or more. The chain employs TRBV20-1 and TRBJ2-5; TRBD2 aligns across 11 bases. The germline CDR1 and CDR2 sequences are DFQATT and SNEGSKA (reference sequence). The CDR3 has 16 amino acids. The J segment lost 0 bases and the V segment lost 6 bases, leaving 9 bases of the junction unmatched. DNA of the CDR3: TGCAGTGCGAGTAGCGGGAGGGCCATGGACCAAGAGACCCAGTACTTC. Translated: CSASSGRAMDQETQYF.

This clonotype has ten or more counts. The rearrangement joins TRBV20-1 to TRBJ2-5, with D hard to call. CDR1 DFQATT and CDR2 SNEGSKA come from the germline V gene (reference sequence). There are 11 residues in the CDR3. V was clipped by 2 bases and J by 5 bases, with 6 bases between them. This chain's CDR3 is CSARPVETQYF. CDR3 DNA sequence: TGCAGTGCTAGACCCGTGGAGACCCAGTACTTC.

V usage is TRBV5-1 and J usage is TRBJ2-2; 12 nucleotides match TRBD2. V lost 4 bases and J lost 5; bases outside the gene matches: 9. This CDR3 is 17 amino acids long. Looked up from germline, CDR1 is SGHRS and CDR2 is YFSETQ. In DNA form, the CDR3 reads TGCGCCAGCAGCCTGCTAGCGGGAGGGCCTCGGACCGGGGAGCTGTTTTTT. Translation: CASSLLAGGPRTGELFF.

This clonotype was seen many times. The chain combines TRBV12-3 or TRBV12-4 with TRBJ2-7; unclear D gene. Trimming shortened V by 6 bases and J by 2 bases, and 8 bases separated the two germline ends. The CDR3 is 12 amino acids. The CDR3: CASSRITYEQYF. CDR3 bases: TGTGCCAGCAGCCGGATCACCTACGAGCAGTACTTC.

The sample holds many counts of this clonotype. V and J are TRBV12-3 or TRBV12-4 and TRBJ1-5; 12 nucleotides align to TRBD1. After removal of 5 bases from V and 8 bases from J, the junction contained 4 bases not matched to a gene. The CDR3 totals 14 residues. This chain's CDR3 is CASSPGQGAKPQHF. CDR3 DNA: TGTGCCAGCAGTCCGGGACAGGGGGCGAAGCCCCAGCATTTT.

This clonotype came up many times. J is TRBJ1-4 and V is TRBV2, with D unresolved. This CDR3 contains 14 residues. From germline, CDR1 is SNHLY and CDR2 FYNNEI. Trimming stripped 8 bases from V and 2 bases from J, with 12 bases between. Written as DNA, the CDR3 is TGTGCCAGCGTTCTGGGAGGCACTAATGAAAAACTGTTTTTT. It translates to CASVLGGTNEKLFF.

The DNA for the CDR3 is TGTGCCAGCAGTTTATCACGGGGGAGGAACACTGAAGCTTTCTTT. Translated: CASSLSRGRNTEAFF. The rearrangement links TRBV27 to TRBJ1-1; tentatively, D is TRBD1 (5 bases). CDR1 is MNHEY, CDR2 SMNVEV, per germline (reference sequence). Deletions cut 0 bases from V and 1 base from J, with 9 bases between. The CDR3 covers 15 residues.